This entry concerns a single T cell receptor (beta chain). Original methodology: Reference gene primers were amplified, and this amplification served to estimate nucleated cell counts. Profiling relied on immunoSEQ multiplex PCR, and the TCRdb table lists in-frame clones only, not all of them. V, J and clone size are taken as reported in that table, and D and trimming were inferred from the DNA itself. The data show tens of thousands of clones, around four fifths seen once. Trimming pared 0 bases from V and 6 bases from J, leaving 9 bases between. Looked up from germline, CDR1 is MGHRA and CDR2 is YSYEKL. The CDR3 has 14 residues. The source of the sample is a study of blood T cell repertoires in COVID-19. Study background: COVID-19 samples from acute and convalescent phases originated in the United States, Italy and Spain. In each case, the material was cDNA or gDNA derived from T cells, B-cell-depleted T cells, or PBMCs.

The V and J genes are TRBV4-1 and TRBJ2-4; tentatively, D is TRBD2 (6 bases). Material: peripheral blood. This TCR was sampled from a human donor in a cohort sampled during active COVID-19. Here the CDR3 reads CASSQDRGLNIQYF. The CDR3 DNA is TGCGCCAGCAGCCAAGATAGGGGACTAAACATTCAGTACTTC.